In its sample, the clone carrying this T cell receptor (beta chain) was seen many times. Its target is not known. These data belong to a study of response to subunit inactivated influenza vaccine. General study findings and limits: Each seasonal influenza vaccination recruits few new T cells, the authors suggested.

TCRdb fed the RT-PCR reads into MiXCR, producing one record per CDR3 protein. The repertoire holds 500,000 or so distinct CDR3 sequences, with more than 15% as singletons. The receptor was isolated from a man aged 50 to 75 who received an inactivated influenza vaccine. Sequenced here: CD4+ T cells sorted from PBMCs, sampled 23 to 25 months after vaccination.

The CDR3 spells CAISPYTSGGRSYEQYF. CDR3 DNA: TGTGCCATTTCCCCTTATACTAGCGGGGGGCGCAGCTACGAGCAGTACTTC. The genes are TRBV10-3 and TRBJ2-7; 12 bases align to TRBD2. There are 17 residues in the CDR3. V was pared by 9 bases and J by 3 bases, with 15 bases of the junction left unmatched. Germline V gene sequence: CDR1 ENHRY, CDR2 SYGVKD.